This TCR beta chain was found in a study of human T cells and chemical hapten exposure. For the study at large: There were per-sample TCR yield variations, arising mainly from small pooled library volume differences.

Of note for this clonotype: Antigen: not known.

The time point denotes: patch test 2, 6 weeks after DPC sensitization. Treatment: therapeutic diphenylcyclopropenone sensitization with weekly scalp DPC. At every patch-test visit, blood was drawn before the patch test was applied. Trimming shortened V by 6 bases and J by 2 bases, and 14 bases separated the two germline ends. Germline V CDR1 and CDR2: DFQATT, SNEGSKA (reference sequence). This CDR3 region has 13 residues. TCRdb recomputed calls from the RACE reads with MiXCR, one row per CDR3 protein. The sample carries just over 350,000 distinct CDR3 sequences, about 6% recorded once. Study-level findings and limits: All donors were alopecia patients, so their immunity may differ from that of healthy people.

This chain uses TRBV20-1 with TRBJ2-7; D is perhaps TRBD1 or TRBD2 (6 bases each). The material was whole blood, obtained in connection with sensitization to the hapten diphenylcyclopropenone (DPC). This receptor was obtained from a woman aged 18-29 years with alopecia areata. Some clones in this sample may be carry-over from other donors' samples. The CDR3 bases are TGCAGTGCCCTCGGGGGCAGGGCCTACGAGCAGTACTTC. Translated: CSALGGRAYEQYF.